Listed here are 22 T cell receptor beta chains from one sample, sequenced in a study of blood T cell repertoires in COVID-19. The data were produced by immunoSEQ multiplex PCR, yet TCRdb's version contains in-frame clones alone and is incomplete. The sample has approximately 50,000 clones; around 85% are singletons. Sequenced material: peripheral blood. The receptors were gathered from a man in his 60s with acute or convalescent COVID-19.

The rearrangement links TRBV15 to TRBJ1-4; 9 positions agree with TRBD1. The V gene's germline CDR1 is LNHNV and CDR2 YYDKDF (reference sequence). CDR3 length: 16 amino acids. V was pared by 7 bases and J by 7 bases, with 13 bases of the junction left unmatched. The CDR3 is CATILLGTGLCEKLFF. The CDR3 DNA sequence: TGTGCCACCATCTTGCTTGGGACAGGGCTTTGTGAAAAACTGTTTTTT.

In this sample, this clone turned up a few times. The chain employs TRBV12-3 or TRBV12-4 and TRBJ2-3; D call uncertain. The CDR3 length is 12 residues. With 8 bases removed from V and 0 bases from J, the gap between germline ends came to 6 bases. The CDR3 here is CASGASTDTQYF. CDR3 bases: TGTGCCAGCGGAGCAAGCACAGATACGCAGTATTTT.

The chain uses TRBV7-6 and TRBJ2-1, with 12 positions matching TRBD2. From germline, CDR1 is SGHVS and CDR2 FNYEAQ. J was trimmed by 3 bases and V by 3 bases; bases with no gene match: 0. The CDR3 covers 15 residues. CDR3 DNA sequence: TGTGCCAGCAGCTTGGGACTAGCGGGCTACAATGAGCAGTTCTTC. This sequence encodes CASSLGLAGYNEQFF.

This chain uses TRBV19 with TRBJ1-2; D remains ambiguous. This CDR3 contains 17 residues. The ends were cut back, 5 bases at V and 0 bases at J, with 19 bases in the middle. Germline V gives CDR1 LNHDA, CDR2 SQIVND (reference sequence). The CDR3 region is CASSQIPRTGTNYGYTF. CDR3 DNA sequence: TGTGCCAGTAGTCAAATACCCCGGACTGGGACTAACTATGGCTACACCTTC.

V gene TRBV5-1 combines with J gene TRBJ1-1; D unclear. The CDR3 extends over 15 amino acids. V gave up 4 bases and J gave up 5 bases, with 18 bases separating them. In germline, CDR1 is SGHRS, CDR2 YFSETQ. CDR3 in amino acids: CASSLVPEVGTEAFF. The CDR3 region has the DNA TGCGCCAGCAGCCTTGTACCCGAGGTTGGGACTGAAGCTTTCTTT.

The rearrangement links TRBV15 to TRBJ2-3; 9 bases align to TRBD1. CDR3 size: 16 residues. Germline loops: CDR1 LNHNV, CDR2 YYDKDF (reference sequence). The V gene end was trimmed by 1 base and the J gene end by 5 bases; junction bases not matched to a gene: 7. CDR3 region: CATSRGDRGSGDTQYF. DNA of the CDR3: TGTGCCACCAGCAGAGGAGACAGGGGGAGTGGAGATACGCAGTATTTT.

This chain joins TRBV18 and TRBJ1-1, with a possible D match to TRBD1 (5 bases). CDR3 length equals 11 residues. The ends were cut back, 6 bases at V and 6 bases at J, with 8 bases in the middle. Germline V gives CDR1 KGHSH, CDR2 LQKENI. In nucleotides, the CDR3 is TGTGCCAGCTCGGGGGGGGCTGAAGCTTTCTTT. Residues: CASSGGAEAFF.

This clone was picked up a small number of times. This chain's CDR3 is CASSPSGGYYNEQFF. The DNA for the CDR3 is TGTGCCAGCAGCCCAAGCGGGGGTTACTACAATGAGCAGTTCTTC. The rearrangement links TRBV9 to TRBJ2-1; TRBD2 agrees at 8 bases. With 4 bases clipped from V and 3 bases from J, the junction kept 6 bases outside the gene matches. CDR3 length: 15 residues. Germline V gene lookup returns CDR1 SGDLS and CDR2 YYNGEE.

The rearrangement links TRBV7-9 to TRBJ2-7, with 10 nucleotides matching TRBD1. This CDR3 contains 16 residues. The V gene's germline CDR1 is SEHNR and CDR2 FQNEAQ (reference sequence). Trimming removed 7 bases from V and 0 bases from J; junction bases left unmatched: 9. The CDR3 sequence is CASKGQGRHFSYEQYF. CDR3 nucleotides: TGTGCCAGCAAGGGACAGGGGCGCCACTTCTCCTACGAGCAGTACTTC.

The V gene is TRBV7-9, the J gene TRBJ1-4; D is undetermined. The CDR3 has 13 amino acids. V was shortened by 5 bases and J by 3 bases, with 7 bases between the two germline ends. The germline V gene has CDR1 SEHNR and CDR2 FQNEAQ (reference sequence). The CDR3 DNA reads as TGTGCCAGCAGCCCGACACCTAATGAAAAACTGTTTTTT. Protein product: CASSPTPNEKLFF.

The V call is TRBV19, the J call TRBJ2-1; 9 nucleotides agree with TRBD1. In germline, CDR1 is LNHDA, CDR2 SQIVND (reference sequence). V shed 6 bases, J shed 4 bases, and the junction held 4 bases outside the gene matches. The CDR3 contains 14 residues. The CDR3 spells CASRDRGGYNEQFF. The DNA of the CDR3 is TGTGCCAGTAGAGACAGGGGGGGGTACAATGAGCAGTTCTTC.

J is TRBJ2-3 and V is TRBV10-1; tentative D call: TRBD2 (6 bases). V lost 2 bases and J 6 bases, leaving 12 bases between the germline ends. CDR1 and CDR2 from the germline V gene are WNHNN and SYGVQD (reference sequence). The CDR3 sequence is 14 residues long. CDR3 sequence: CASSEGRTEDTQYF. CDR3 coding DNA: TGCGCCAGCAGTGAGGGGAGGACTGAGGATACGCAGTATTTT.

In its sample, this clone was seen once. The J gene is TRBJ1-4, the V gene TRBV28, with a tentative D call TRBD1 (5 bases). The ends were cut back, 6 bases at V and 0 bases at J, with 8 bases in the middle. From germline, CDR1 is MDHEN and CDR2 SYDVKM. The length of the CDR3 is 14 residues. Here the CDR3 DNA reads TGTGCCAGCAGGGACACTTCAACTAATGAAAAACTGTTTTTT. Translating it yields CASRDTSTNEKLFF.

The chain employs TRBV19 and TRBJ1-5; 8 bases map to TRBD1. CDR1 is LNHDA, CDR2 SQIVND, per germline (reference sequence). The CDR3 is made up of 16 amino acids. V gave up 5 bases and J gave up 5 bases; unmatched junction bases: 11. Here the CDR3 reads CASSARQGNVDQPQHF. CDR3 coding DNA: TGTGCCAGTAGTGCACGACAGGGGAATGTAGATCAGCCCCAGCATTTT.

The chain couples TRBV28 to TRBJ1-2; tentatively, D is TRBD1 (5 bases). The V gene lost 5 bases and the J gene lost 4 bases, with 17 bases spanning the gap. Germline CDR1 and CDR2: MDHEN and SYDVKM. The CDR3 is 15 amino acids. The CDR3 DNA sequence: TGTGCCAGCAGTCTCGTGGGGGGTATGGGCTATGGCTACACCTTC. The encoded protein is CASSLVGGMGYGYTF.

V gene TRBV5-1 combines with J gene TRBJ2-1; 9 positions agree with TRBD2. CDR3 length: 17 residues. J was trimmed by 5 bases and V by 4 bases; bases with no gene match: 13. The germline gives CDR1 SGHRS, CDR2 YFSETQ. CDR3 bases: TGCGCCAGCAGCCACCGTTATTGGCGGGGGGGTGACAATGAGCAGTTCTTC. It translates to CASSHRYWRGGDNEQFF. Filled out from reference TRBV5-1 and TRBJ2-1, the complete variable domain reads KAGVTQTPRYLIKTRGQQVTLSCSPISGHRSVSWYQQTPGQGLQFLFEYFSETQRNKGNFPGRFSGRQFSNSRSEMNVSTLELGDSALYLCASSHRYWRGGDNEQFFGPGTRLTVL.

The chain uses TRBV6-5 and TRBJ2-5, with D possibly being TRBD2 (5 bases). The germline CDR1 and CDR2 sequences are MNHEY and SVGAGI. V shed 6 bases and J shed 1 base, with 9 bases lying between them. The CDR3 consists of 13 residues. The CDR3 DNA follows: TGTGCCAGCAGGGCGGGCCTCCAAGAGACCCAGTACTTC. This gives the protein CASRAGLQETQYF.

This rearrangement joins TRBV19 to TRBJ1-1, with 8 bases aligning to TRBD1. The CDR3 extends over 13 amino acids. Looked up from germline, CDR1 is LNHDA and CDR2 is SQIVND (reference sequence). After removal of 7 bases from V and 3 bases from J, the junction contained 4 bases not matched to a gene. The CDR3 region has the DNA TGTGCCAGTAAGCAGGGGGCAGACACTGAAGCTTTCTTT. As protein: CASKQGADTEAFF.

J is TRBJ2-2 and V is TRBV5-1; 8 bases map to TRBD1. Trimming removed 4 bases from V and 5 bases from J; junction bases left unmatched: 4. Germline-derived CDR1 and CDR2 are SGHRS and YFSETQ. The CDR3 covers 14 residues. The CDR3 DNA sequence: TGCGCCAGCAGCCAGGGACAGGAGACCGGGGAGCTGTTTTTT. It specifies CASSQGQETGELFF.

This clone occurred a few times. The chain links TRBV28 to TRBJ2-6; D is ambiguous. The CDR3 runs 15 residues. Germline-derived CDR1 and CDR2 are MDHEN and SYDVKM. Trimming pared 3 bases from V and 2 bases from J, leaving 8 bases between. CDR3 amino acids: CASSFTVPGANVLTF. CDR3 coding DNA: TGTGCCAGCAGTTTTACGGTTCCTGGGGCCAACGTCCTGACTTTC.

J is TRBJ2-1 and V is TRBV5-1; 8 nucleotides line up with TRBD1. The V and J ends lost 6 bases and 2 bases, in that order; junction bases with no gene match: 1. The CDR3 is 13 amino acids. Germline CDR1 is SGHRS and CDR2 is YFSETQ. The CDR3 DNA reads TGCGCCAGCAACAGGGGGACCTACAATGAGCAGTTCTTC. This gives the protein CASNRGTYNEQFF. Using reference TRBV5-1 and TRBJ2-1 for the parts outside the CDR3, the full variable domain is KAGVTQTPRYLIKTRGQQVTLSCSPISGHRSVSWYQQTPGQGLQFLFEYFSETQRNKGNFPGRFSGRQFSNSRSEMNVSTLELGDSALYLCASNRGTYNEQFFGPGTRLTVL.

V is TRBV10-3 and J is TRBJ1-2; D gene uncertain. The germline V gene has CDR1 ENHRY and CDR2 SYGVKD. The CDR3 has 15 amino acids. The V end was cut by 0 bases, the J end by 7 bases, with 15 bases between. This CDR3 reads CAISESLSLSGGYTF. Written as DNA, the CDR3 is TGTGCCATCAGTGAGTCATTATCCCTCTCCGGTGGCTACACCTTC.